Listed below are T cell receptor beta chains from one sample, sequenced in a study of blood T cells in healthy people across ages. MiXCR was run by TCRdb on the 5' RACE reads, yielding one entry per CDR3 protein. This table holds about 1.5 million distinct CDR3 sequences, roughly 40% found once. The specimen was blood. Receptors were obtained from a woman in her late teens or twenties in good health. CDR3s include the opening cysteine and the closing phenylalanine or tryptophan. The D gene is left open where the match is weak. Expanded clones are given a class, and other clones once, few, many or no size at all.

V: TRBV12-3/TRBV12-4
length: 14
D: .
J: TRBJ2-7
size: .
CDR3: CASSLEGTPYEQYF
DNA: TGTGCCAGCAGTTTAGAAGGGACACCCTACGAGCAGTACTTC

V: TRBV7-2
length: 13
D: .
J: TRBJ2-2
size: .
CDR3: CASRADHTGELFF
DNA: TGTGCCAGCCGGGCTGACCACACCGGGGAGCTGTTTTTT

V: TRBV29-1
length: 13
D: TRBD1
J: TRBJ2-7
size: few
CDR3: CSVEAGGLYEQYF
DNA: TGCAGCGTTGAAGCAGGGGGTTTGTACGAGCAGTACTTC

V: TRBV7-9
length: 14
D: TRBD2
J: TRBJ2-7
size: many
CDR3: CASSLGTSGAEQYF
DNA: TGTGCCAGCAGCTTAGGGACTAGCGGTGCCGAGCAGTACTTC

V: TRBV2
length: 17
D: TRBD2
J: TRBJ2-7
size: .
CDR3: CASSDPASSGITDEQYF
DNA: TGTGCCAGCAGTGACCCAGCTTCTAGCGGGATTACCGACGAGCAGTACTTC

V: TRBV28
length: 12
D: .
J: TRBJ2-1
size: few
CDR3: CASSSIYNEQFF
DNA: TGTGCCAGCAGCAGTATATACAATGAGCAGTTCTTC

V: TRBV29-1
length: 17
D: TRBD2
J: TRBJ2-7
size: few
CDR3: CSVDPSSGTYSYNEQYF
DNA: TGCAGCGTTGACCCCTCTAGCGGGACCTACTCCTACAATGAGCAGTACTTC

V: TRBV6-5
length: 15
D: .
J: TRBJ1-1
size: .
CDR3: CASSYLFRGPTEAFF
DNA: TGTGCCAGCAGTTACCTTTTCAGGGGTCCCACTGAAGCTTTCTTT

V: TRBV4-1
length: 19
D: TRBD2
J: TRBJ2-1
size: few
CDR3: CASSQDEGRGGWSYNEQFF
DNA: TGCGCCAGCAGCCAAGATGAGGGCCGGGGGGGTTGGTCCTACAATGAGCAGTTCTTC

V: TRBV7-2
length: 11
D: .
J: TRBJ1-2
size: .
CDR3: CASSFDYGYTF
DNA: TGTGCCAGCAGCTTTGACTATGGCTACACCTTC

V: TRBV14
length: 14
D: .
J: TRBJ2-1
size: few
CDR3: CASSPRQTPDEQFF
DNA: TGTGCCAGCAGCCCCCGTCAGACCCCCGATGAGCAGTTCTTC

V: TRBV6-6
length: 15
D: TRBD1
J: TRBJ2-2
size: .
CDR3: CASSYSDRETGELFF
DNA: TGTGCCAGCAGTTACTCGGACAGGGAAACCGGGGAGCTGTTTTTT

V: TRBV29-1
length: 14
D: .
J: TRBJ1-1
size: .
CDR3: CSVTRGSLNTEAFF
DNA: TGCAGCGTCACAAGGGGGTCGCTGAACACTGAAGCTTTCTTT

V: TRBV7-2
length: 12
D: .
J: TRBJ1-2
size: .
CDR3: CASSWGPRGYTF
DNA: TGTGCCAGCAGCTGGGGACCGCGTGGCTACACCTTC

V: TRBV28
length: 15
D: TRBD2
J: TRBJ2-3
size: once
CDR3: CASSIAGGGTDTQYF
DNA: TGTGCCAGCAGTATAGCGGGGGGCGGCACAGATACGCAGTATTTT

V: TRBV25-1
length: 17
D: TRBD1
J: TRBJ2-6
size: .
CDR3: CASSEYDRVSGANVLTF
DNA: TGTGCCAGCAGTGAATACGACAGGGTCTCTGGGGCCAACGTCCTGACTTTC

V: TRBV27
length: 13
D: TRBD1
J: TRBJ2-5
size: .
CDR3: CASKMDRVNEQYF
DNA: TGTGCCAGCAAGATGGACAGGGTCAATGAGCAGTACTTC

V: TRBV4-1
length: 16
D: TRBD1
J: TRBJ2-7
size: .
CDR3: CASSPTSTGTVYEQYF
DNA: TGCGCCAGCAGCCCGACCTCCACCGGGACAGTCTACGAGCAGTACTTC

V: TRBV5-1
length: 15
D: .
J: TRBJ1-6
size: few
CDR3: CASKRGEMLNSPLHF
DNA: TGCGCCAGCAAGAGGGGGGAGATGTTGAATTCACCCCTCCACTTT

V: TRBV5-1
length: 12
D: TRBD1
J: TRBJ1-2
size: .
CDR3: CAGSFDREGYTF
DNA: TGCGCCGGCAGCTTTGACAGGGAAGGCTACACCTTC

V: TRBV6-1
length: 14
D: TRBD1
J: TRBJ2-5
size: .
CDR3: CAVGRQGFGETQYF
DNA: TGTGCCGTTGGACGACAGGGGTTCGGGGAGACCCAGTACTTC

V: TRBV4-1
length: 14
D: .
J: TRBJ1-1
size: .
CDR3: CASMTGSSNTEAFF
DNA: TGCGCCAGCATGACCGGGTCTTCGAACACTGAAGCTTTCTTT

V: TRBV27
length: 15
D: .
J: TRBJ2-3
size: .
CDR3: CASSSINLNTDTQYF
DNA: TGTGCCAGCAGTTCGATCAACCTCAACACAGATACGCAGTATTTT

V: TRBV6-5
length: 13
D: .
J: TRBJ1-6
size: .
CDR3: CASSYSTSSPLHF
DNA: TGTGCCAGCAGTTACTCGACAAGCTCACCCCTCCACTTT

V: TRBV10-3
length: 15
D: TRBD2
J: TRBJ2-1
size: .
CDR3: CAVRRLAASYNEQFF
DNA: TGCGCCGTCAGGAGACTAGCGGCCTCCTACAATGAGCAGTTCTTC